This T cell receptor beta chain originates from a study of cytomegalovirus exposure and HLA in healthy donors. There are 15 residues in the CDR3. V was clipped by 6 bases and J by 7 bases; unmatched bases: 7. Germline lookup yields CDR1 WSHSY and CDR2 SAAADI. The PCR ran on 60 Vbeta and 13 Jbeta primers. The data were produced by immunoSEQ multiplex PCR, yet TCRdb's version contains in-frame clones alone and is incomplete. Here the sample spans approximately 160,000 clones, roughly 84% being singletons. The J gene is TRBJ1-4, the V gene TRBV10-2, with 11 bases aligning to TRBD1. Material: PBMCs. The clonotype comes from a boy between 2 and 15 years old in good health and CMV-seronegative. The CDR3 loop reads CASSREGTGGEKLFF. CDR3 sequence (DNA): TGCGCCAGCAGCCGGGAAGGGACAGGGGGTGAAAAACTGTTTTTT.